This T cell receptor beta chain was profiled in a study of cytomegalovirus exposure and HLA in healthy donors (dated by TCRdb to 2015 to 2018). A note on the overall study: The 666 repertoires of the first cohort and the 120 or so validation repertoires were produced on the same platform, according to a later analysis. The study aimed to test whether cataloging public T cell receptors could reveal signatures of past pathogen exposure. High-throughput TCR immunosequencing, statistical association of individual TCRs with disease status, and machine learning were combined to predict cytomegalovirus infection status. Along with the approximately 670-subject first cohort, a separate validation cohort of over a hundred different subjects was used.

Reading the germline V gene gives CDR1 MDHEN and CDR2 SYDVKM. Trimming takes 1 base off V and 5 bases off J; junction bases not matched to a gene: 7. The cysteine opens and the phenylalanine closes a CDR3 of 16 amino acids. Just CDR3 DNA is preserved here, 48 bases in frame from base 1. The library was obtained by the immunoSEQ multiplex PCR assay. In the authors' own workflow: A statistical classification framework was built to diagnose cytomegalovirus status from the catalog of TCR beta chain sequences. TCRdb carries this immuneACCESS record with in-frame sequences only. Its versions omit some clonotypes, under half of them owing to an unresolved V gene in the studies checked, with the rest unexplained. V and J calls and clone size follow that table, whereas D and trimming were derived from the DNA. Within this sample are under 100,000 clones, with 95% of them counted one time only. The ten most abundant clones make up approximately 0.69% of the sample.

The donors belonged to the validation cohort of over a hundred subjects, which was separate from the roughly 670-subject first cohort. With regard to this clone: There is no known antigen for this receptor. Nothing much larger sits one base from this clone, and base qualities are not available.

Findings and caveats that apply to the study as a whole: The classifier was reported to diagnose cytomegalovirus status with high specificity and sensitivity in both the original and validation cohorts. Across donors, most TCR sequences were observed very rarely, whereas some public TCRs were present in many individuals. According to the authors, the approach could potentially be generalized to other disease states and immunological phenotypes. The study listed 150 to 200 TCR beta chains as associated with cytomegalovirus. A later analysis lacked HLA typing for the validation cohort, so it scored co-occurrence in that cohort across all 120 or so repertoires. Subsequent analysis determined that TCRs grouped into clusters in the first cohort also showed a tendency toward co-occurrence across the 120 validation repertoires, and 94% of cluster scores exceeded 0. A few of the identified cytomegalovirus-associated TCR beta chains were confirmed in vitro to be specific for cytomegalovirus antigens.

The chain employs TRBV28 and TRBJ2-1; TRBD1 fits 8 bases in the junction. Material: PBMCs. The clonotype comes from a woman aged 18-35 years in good health and CMV-seronegative. The DNA sequence is given as TGTGCCAGCAGTTTATTGGACAGGGAGGTAGACAATGAGCAGTTCTTC. Translation gives CASSLLDREVDNEQFF.